The rows below give T cell receptor beta chains drawn from one sample of a study of early T cells in non-severe SARS-CoV-2 infection. TCRdb called the 5' RACE reads again in MiXCR, with one record for every CDR3 protein. The table has approximately 48,000 distinct CDR3 sequences, about a tenth seen once. Material: whole blood. The receptors originated from an adult who was a healthcare worker with PCR-confirmed SARS-CoV-2 infection or an uninfected control (not recorded which). CDR3s include the opening cysteine and the closing phenylalanine or tryptophan. A D gene is named only where the DNA matches it firmly. Size values are once, few and many counts, or a class for expanded clones, and some rows have none.

TRBD2 TRBJ2-7 14 . TRBV7-6 CASSPLAGLYEQYF TGTGCCAGCAGCCCGTTAGCGGGATTGTACGAGCAGTACTTC
. TRBJ1-1 13 . TRBV5-1 CASSFGTVNEAFF TGCGCCAGCAGCTTCGGGACCGTTAATGAGGCTTTCTTT
TRBD2 TRBJ2-1 15 few TRBV28 CASSPFGGRLSEQFF TGTGCCAGCAGTCCATTTGGCGGGAGATTAAGTGAGCAGTTCTTC
. TRBJ2-7 11 . TRBV7-2 CASSHTYEQYF TGTGCCAGCAGCCATACCTACGAGCAGTACTTC
. TRBJ1-5 18 many TRBV12-3/TRBV12-4 CASSLAGAIPYSNQPQHF TGTGCCAGCAGTTTAGCTGGGGCAATACCCTATAGCAATCAGCCCCAGCATTTT
. TRBJ1-1 13 . TRBV12-3/TRBV12-4 CASSLALGQLAFF TGTGCCAGCAGTTTGGCACTGGGACAATTGGCTTTCTTT
TRBD2 TRBJ2-2 15 . TRBV29-1 CSVEGTSANTGELFF TGCAGCGTTGAAGGGACTAGCGCGAACACCGGGGAGCTGTTTTTT
. TRBJ1-2 14 medium-sized TRBV5-4 CASSLQGSNYGYTF TGTGCCAGCAGCCTGCAGGGGTCTAACTATGGCTACACCTTC
TRBD2 TRBJ2-1 13 many TRBV25-1 CASEGLAGVGQFF TGTGCCAGCGAGGGGCTAGCGGGAGTCGGGCAGTTCTTC
TRBD1 TRBJ2-1 16 few TRBV7-6 CASSLGYRTGVNEQFF TGTGCCAGCAGCTTAGGGTATAGGACAGGGGTAAATGAGCAGTTCTTC
TRBD2 TRBJ2-7 14 many TRBV12-3/TRBV12-4 CASSRLAGVYEQYF TGTGCCAGCAGTCGACTAGCGGGAGTCTACGAGCAGTACTTC
. TRBJ2-7 15 few TRBV7-2 CASSPPDGPPYEQYF TGTGCCAGCAGCCCTCCGGACGGGCCCCCCTACGAGCAGTACTTC
. TRBJ1-5 15 many TRBV6-2/TRBV6-3 CASSGTLPSNQPQHF TGTGCCAGCAGTGGGACCCTCCCCAGCAATCAGCCCCAGCATTTT
TRBD2 TRBJ2-3 16 many TRBV5-4 CASSSLAGVGADTQYF TGTGCCAGCAGCTCATTAGCGGGAGTGGGCGCAGATACGCAGTATTTT
. TRBJ2-1 15 many TRBV24-1 CATSDLLRENNEQFF TGTGCCACCAGTGATTTACTTAGGGAGAACAATGAGCAGTTCTTC
TRBD2 TRBJ2-3 17 . TRBV6-6 CASSRHLAGGPTDTQYF TGTGCCAGCAGTCGCCATCTAGCGGGAGGGCCGACAGATACGCAGTATTTT
. TRBJ2-7 13 many TRBV7-3 CASSLTAGYEQYF TGTGCCAGCAGCTTAACGGCTGGTTACGAGCAGTACTTC
. TRBJ1-2 13 . TRBV6-5 CASSYSPGLGYTF TGTGCCAGCAGTTACTCCCCCGGACTTGGCTACACCTTC
. TRBJ2-2 15 many TRBV28 CASSLATTGTGELFF TGTGCCAGCAGTTTGGCCACCACGGGCACCGGGGAGCTGTTTTTT
TRBD1 TRBJ1-4 13 many TRBV6-6 CASSHLQGNQLFF TGTGCCAGCAGCCATCTACAGGGGAATCAACTGTTTTTT
. TRBJ2-7 11 . TRBV30 CACSDLYEQYF TGTGCCTGCAGTGACCTCTACGAGCAGTACTTC